The source of this T cell receptor beta chain is a study of T cell responses to AZD1222 COVID-19 vaccine. Germline V gene sequence: CDR1 LGHNA, CDR2 YSLEER. The CDR3 loop spans 16 amino acids. Trimming left V 0 bases short and J 7 bases short, with 15 bases between. This table comes from immunoSEQ multiplex PCR, and its TCRdb copy is limited to in-frame clones, with some not included. Of about 120,000 clones in the sample, roughly 91% were seen once. As to this clone: The antigen is unknown.

Second-dose intervals near 4 or 12 weeks were combined. Regarding the study as a whole: None of the repertoires were sampled until the peak T cell response had passed. Possibly, clonal diversity was underestimated; donors were largely white British and included more females.

The chain employs TRBV4-3 and TRBJ1-4, with D hard to call. Here the sequenced sample was peripheral blood, taken 28 days after the second AZD1222 dose. The receptor comes from an adult who received the AZD1222 COVID-19 vaccine. The CDR3 DNA reads as TGCGCCAGCAGCCAAGATTGGAGTACACCGGTTGAAAAACTGTTTTTT. Its translation is CASSQDWSTPVEKLFF.